This TCR beta chain was identified in a study of blood T cell dynamics during melanoma immunotherapy. Time point meaning: pre-treatment baseline. With respect to this clone: Antigen specificity is unknown.

CDR1 and CDR2 from the germline V gene are SGHAT and FQDESV (reference sequence). The V segment lost 5 bases and the J segment 4 bases; nucleotides outside the gene matches: 13. This CDR3 region has 17 residues. Study-wide results and limits: The study could not tell melanoma-specific clones from general immune activation. Disease-control patients' PBMC repertoires became either more clonal or more diverse at W3.

Every bulk PBMC sample received the same 350 ng of DNA. Clones were sequenced by immunoSEQ multiplex PCR, and TCRdb holds only the in-frame ones, with some missing. The sample has around 13,000 clones, about 81% seen once. This chain links TRBV11-1 with TRBJ2-2; TRBD2 matches at 7 bases. The sample was blood, taken from a patient treated with checkpoint blockade. The sequence was collected from a human donor with melanoma. Written as DNA, the CDR3 is TGTGCCAGCAGCCAAACCGTGGGAGGGAGGGTCACCGGGGAGCTGTTTTTT. It specifies CASSQTVGGRVTGELFF.